One and the same sample provided the 28 T cell receptor beta chains below, sequenced in a study of identical twins. One entry per CDR3 protein results from TCRdb running MiXCR on the 5' RACE reads. The sample contains hundreds of thousands of distinct CDR3 sequences, 8.6% of which appear only once. Separately, the same data were catalogued under a study of yellow fever vaccine responses in identical twins.

The specimen was PBMCs. These receptor sequences come from a woman between 18 and 29 years old in good health.

This clonotype was seen more than once but under ten times. The genes are TRBV7-2 and TRBJ1-1; D remains ambiguous. The CDR3 contains 12 residues. The germline CDR1 and CDR2 sequences are SGHTA and FQGNSA. Trimming took 5 bases from V and 7 from J, leaving 11 bases between them. CDR3 DNA: TGTGCCAGCAGCCGGACGGGGAATGAAGCTTTCTTT. Its protein is CASSRTGNEAFF. Supplemented by reference TRBV7-2 and TRBJ1-1, the full variable domain reads GAGVSQSPSNKVTEKGKDVELRCDPISGHTALYWYRQSLGQGLEFLIYFQGNSAPDKSGLPSDRFSAERTGGSVSTLTIQRTQQEDSAVYLCASSRTGNEAFFGQGTRLTVV.

This clonotype occurred a few times. V gene TRBV4-2 combines with J gene TRBJ2-7, with 7 positions matching TRBD2. The germline V gene encodes CDR1 LGHNA and CDR2 YNFKEQ. There are 16 residues in the CDR3. Unmatched junction bases numbered 14, after V lost 4 bases and J lost 5 bases. DNA of the CDR3: TGTGCCAGCAGCCGGGCTTCTGGCGGGGGTTTCGACGAGCAGTACTTC. This codes for CASSRASGGGFDEQYF.

This clonotype was seen only a few times. The chain links TRBV15 to TRBJ1-1, with D possibly TRBD1 on 5 matching bases. V lost 3 bases and J lost 10, with 21 bases in between. Per germline, CDR1 LNHNV and CDR2 YYDKDF (reference sequence). The CDR3 length is 15 residues. The chain's CDR3 is CATSSTGTEDVGAFF. CDR3 sequence (DNA): TGTGCCACCAGCAGTACCGGGACTGAAGATGTTGGAGCTTTCTTT. Full variable domain (rest looked up from reference TRBV15 and TRBJ1-1): DAMVIQNPRYQVTQFGKPVTLSCSQTLNHNVMYWYQQKSSQAPKLLFHYYDKDFNNEADTPDNFQSRRPNTSFCFLDIRSPGLGDTAMYLCATSSTGTEDVGAFFGQGTRLTVV.

This clonotype was observed at least ten times. J is TRBJ2-5 and V is TRBV5-1; D remains ambiguous. V lost 0 bases and J 0 bases, leaving 3 bases between the germline ends. The germline V gene encodes CDR1 SGHRS and CDR2 YFSETQ. The CDR3 runs to 13 residues. The DNA for the CDR3 is TGCGCCAGCAGCTTGGGCAACCAAGAGACCCAGTACTTC. Residues: CASSLGNQETQYF. The full variable domain, with the rest looked up from reference TRBV5-1 and TRBJ2-5, is KAGVTQTPRYLIKTRGQQVTLSCSPISGHRSVSWYQQTPGQGLQFLFEYFSETQRNKGNFPGRFSGRQFSNSRSEMNVSTLELGDSALYLCASSLGNQETQYFGPGTRLLVL.

This clonotype was detected only a few times. CDR3 DNA sequence: TGTGCCAGCAGTGGTTTAGTGTACGAGCAGTACTTC. Residues: CASSGLVYEQYF. The chain links TRBV2 to TRBJ2-7; unclear D gene. V was clipped by 4 bases and J by 4 bases, with 8 bases between them. The CDR3 loop spans 12 amino acids. CDR1 SNHLY and CDR2 FYNNEI come from the germline V gene.

This chain uses TRBV2 with TRBJ1-1; the D is unclear. The CDR3 covers 19 residues. The V gene's germline CDR1 is SNHLY and CDR2 FYNNEI. The V and J ends lost 0 bases and 0 bases respectively, with 20 bases between them. The CDR3 loop reads CASSEALRRVVGMNTEAFF. CDR3 DNA: TGTGCCAGCAGTGAAGCGCTTCGGAGGGTTGTAGGAATGAACACTGAAGCTTTCTTT.

CDR3 in DNA: TGCAGCGTCCGCGGGACTAGCGGGTACCAAGAGACCCAGTACTTC. Translated: CSVRGTSGYQETQYF. The rearrangement uses TRBV29-1 and TRBJ2-5; 12 bases are shared with TRBD2. The CDR3 totals 15 residues. V lost 6 bases to trimming and J lost 0 bases; unmatched junction nucleotides: 5. The germline CDR1 and CDR2 sequences are SQVTM and ANQGSEA.

This clonotype was seen a handful of times. This chain uses TRBV7-9 with TRBJ2-1, with D hard to call. The CDR3 has 13 amino acids. CDR1 is SEHNR and CDR2 is FQNEAQ in the germline V gene (reference sequence). V shed 5 bases and J shed 7 bases, with 12 bases lying between them. The CDR3 loop reads CASSATASNEQFF. The CDR3 DNA reads TGTGCCAGCAGCGCAACGGCTTCTAATGAGCAGTTCTTC.

This clonotype has more than one count but fewer than ten. The J gene is TRBJ2-5, the V gene TRBV7-6, with 14 bases identical to TRBD2. CDR1 SGHVS and CDR2 FNYEAQ come from the germline V gene. After removal of 5 bases from V and 2 bases from J, the junction contained 7 bases not matched to a gene. The CDR3 sequence is 17 residues long. The CDR3 sequence is CASSRGLAGDGQETQYF. In DNA, the CDR3 is TGTGCCAGCAGCCGGGGACTAGCGGGAGACGGGCAAGAGACCCAGTACTTC. Full variable domain (outside the CDR3, taken from reference TRBV7-6 and TRBJ2-5): GAGVSQSPRYKVTKRGQDVALRCDPISGHVSLYWYRQALGQGPEFLTYFNYEAQQDKSGLPNDRFSAERPEGSISTLTIQRTEQRDSAMYRCASSRGLAGDGQETQYFGPGTRLLVL.

A remark on this clonotype: The CDR3 end shows no conserved phenylalanine or tryptophan, and so a read error is likely. The chain couples TRBV10-1 to TRBJ2-1; TRBD1 or TRBD2 may be the D gene (5 bases each). There are 15 residues in the CDR3. Germline values: CDR1 WNHNN, CDR2 SYGVQD (reference sequence). Trimming pared 4 bases from V and 0 bases from J, leaving 10 bases between. The CDR3 sequence is CASSVGDSSYNEQFL. Here the CDR3 DNA reads TGCGCCAGCAGTGTGGGGGATAGCTCCTACAATGAGCAGTTCCTC.

The chain carries TRBV12-3 or TRBV12-4 and TRBJ2-5; TRBD2 is a possible D gene (7 bases). V lost 7 bases and J 5 bases, leaving 20 bases between the germline ends. CDR3 size: 15 residues. This chain's CDR3 is CASTKHGGQGETQYF. In nucleotides, the CDR3 is TGTGCCAGCACCAAACACGGGGGGCAGGGGGAGACCCAGTACTTC.

The table lists this clonotype with many counts. The CDR3 bases are TGCAGTGTAGACAGAAGACTAATCACAGATACGCAGTATTTT. Its translation is CSVDRRLITDTQYF. The chain carries TRBV20-1 and TRBJ2-3; D possibly matches TRBD1 or TRBD2 (5 bases each). V was trimmed by 7 bases and J by 2 bases, leaving 16 bases between them. CDR1 and CDR2 (germline): DFQATT, SNEGSKA (reference sequence). CDR3 length equals 14 residues.

This clonotype was seen a handful of times. The rearrangement joins TRBV20-1 to TRBJ2-7; D uncertain. V was shortened by 3 bases and J by 0 bases, with 9 bases between the two germline ends. The germline V gene has CDR1 DFQATT and CDR2 SNEGSKA (reference sequence). CDR3 length: 13 residues. The CDR3 nucleotides read TGCAGTGCTAGGCCTCTGTCCTCCTACGAGCAGTACTTC. This translates into CSARPLSSYEQYF.

This clonotype appeared a few times. The rearrangement uses TRBV10-3 and TRBJ2-7; TRBD2 matches at 13 bases. This CDR3 has 18 residues. V lost 6 bases and J lost 0; bases outside the gene matches: 11. Germline CDR1 and CDR2: ENHRY and SYGVKD. The CDR3 nucleotides read TGTGCCATCAGCAAAGGACTAGCGGGAGAGGATAGCTCCTACGAGCAGTACTTC. Protein sequence: CAISKGLAGEDSSYEQYF.

The chain combines TRBV7-6 with TRBJ2-7; D unresolved. CDR1 and CDR2 (germline): SGHVS, FNYEAQ. The CDR3 is made up of 15 amino acids. Between the trimmed V and J ends, which lost 5 bases and 3 bases, there was a span of 17 bases. CDR3 in amino acids: CASSTQTSGNYEQYF. The CDR3 nucleotides are TGTGCCAGCAGCACCCAGACAAGTGGGAACTACGAGCAGTACTTC.

This clonotype was seen a few times. The chain couples TRBV27 to TRBJ2-7, with TRBD1 matching over 7 bases. Germline lookup yields CDR1 MNHEY and CDR2 SMNVEV (reference sequence). The ends lost 8 bases at V and 4 bases at J; junction bases unmatched: 11. The CDR3 sequence is 14 residues long. CDR3 in amino acids: CASGKDRSLYEQYF. For the CDR3, the DNA is TGTGCCAGCGGAAAGGACAGGTCCCTTTACGAGCAGTACTTC.

Written as DNA, the CDR3 is TGCAGTGCCACCACACGACTAGAACTTTACGAGCAGTACTTC. Its protein product is CSATTRLELYEQYF. The V and J genes are TRBV20-1 and TRBJ2-7, with D perhaps TRBD2 (6 bases). The CDR3 length is 14 residues. The V gene lost 6 bases and the J gene lost 4 bases, with 19 bases spanning the gap. The germline V gene encodes CDR1 DFQATT and CDR2 SNEGSKA (reference sequence).

This clonotype was found many times. The J gene is TRBJ2-1, the V gene TRBV24-1, with 9 bases that match TRBD1. The length of the CDR3 is 18 residues. With 4 bases clipped from V and 4 bases from J, the junction kept 13 bases outside the gene matches. Germline-derived CDR1 and CDR2 are KGHDR and SFDVKD. DNA for the CDR3: TGTGCCACCAGTGACCCCCGACAGGGGGTGGGGATGTACAATGAGCAGTTCTTC. Translating it yields CATSDPRQGVGMYNEQFF.

This clonotype has ten or more counts. V gene TRBV6-1 combines with J gene TRBJ2-1; D is possibly TRBD1 (5 bases). Trimming shortened V by 5 bases and J by 7 bases, and 24 bases separated the two germline ends. The CDR3 has 17 residues. Germline assignment: CDR1 MNHNS and CDR2 SASEGT. The CDR3 bases are TGTGCCAGCAGTCCTTGGACAACGGGCGGTTTGGGGAATGAGCAGTTCTTC. Protein sequence: CASSPWTTGGLGNEQFF.

This chain joins TRBV2 and TRBJ1-1; D is uncertain. The V end was cut by 2 bases, the J end by 7 bases, with 5 bases between. This CDR3 has 11 amino acids. CDR1 and CDR2 from the germline V gene are SNHLY and FYNNEI. The chain's CDR3 is CASSEYNEAFF. CDR3 sequence (DNA): TGTGCCAGCAGTGAATATAATGAAGCTTTCTTT.

This clonotype was seen a few times. This chain links TRBV11-2 with TRBJ2-5, with a tentative D call TRBD1 (6 bases). CDR1 is SGHAT, CDR2 FQNNGV, per germline. The V gene lost 3 bases and the J gene lost 2 bases, with 10 bases spanning the gap. The CDR3 sequence is 14 residues long. CDR3 sequence reads: CASSFQGWQETQYF. The CDR3 DNA follows: TGTGCCAGCAGCTTTCAGGGGTGGCAAGAGACCCAGTACTTC. Full variable domain (missing parts from reference TRBV11-2 and TRBJ2-5): EAGVAQSPRYKIIEKRQSVAFWCNPISGHATLYWYQQILGQGPKLLIQFQNNGVVDDSQLPKDRFSAERLKGVDSTLKIQPAKLEDSAVYLCASSFQGWQETQYFGPGTRLLVL.

In its sample, this clonotype was seen a few times. This chain joins TRBV6-5 and TRBJ2-7, with TRBD2 as a possible D gene (6 bases). Germline lookup yields CDR1 MNHEY and CDR2 SVGAGI. The CDR3 sequence is 13 residues long. V lost 1 base, J lost 7 bases, and 11 bases lay in between. The CDR3, as DNA: TGTGCCAGCAGTTACTTGGGGGGATGGGAGCAGTACTTC. Protein product: CASSYLGGWEQYF.

The gene calls are TRBV5-6 and TRBJ2-7; weak D call: TRBD2 (6 bases). The CDR3 loop spans 16 amino acids. The germline V and J ends were trimmed by 5 bases and 7 bases, with 25 bases remaining between them. In germline, CDR1 is SGHDT, CDR2 YYEEEE. CDR3 protein: CASSPIREIRSGEQYF. CDR3 nucleotide sequence: TGTGCCAGCAGTCCCATTCGGGAGATCCGATCCGGGGAGCAGTACTTC.

In this sample, this clonotype turned up a few times. The J gene is TRBJ1-2, the V gene TRBV29-1; no reliable D call. Germline-derived CDR1 and CDR2 are SQVTM and ANQGSEA. There are 11 residues in the CDR3. Trimming removed 4 bases at V and 3 bases at J, with 6 bases between. The CDR3 protein is CSVGPDYGYTF. In DNA form, the CDR3 reads TGCAGCGTTGGTCCGGACTATGGCTACACCTTC. Drawing the rest from reference TRBV29-1 and TRBJ1-2, the complete variable domain is SAVISQKPSRDICQRGTSLTIQCQVDSQVTMMFWYRQQPGQSLTLIATANQGSEATYESGFVIDKFPISRPNLTFSTLTVSNMSPEDSSIYLCSVGPDYGYTFGSGTRLTVV.

The chain carries TRBV7-9 and TRBJ2-7; 7 nucleotides align to TRBD1. From germline, CDR1 is SEHNR and CDR2 FQNEAQ (reference sequence). V gave up 5 bases and J gave up 3 bases; unmatched junction bases: 4. This CDR3 is 13 amino acids long. The CDR3 region is CASSGQEVYEQYF. For the CDR3, the DNA is TGTGCCAGCAGCGGACAGGAGGTCTACGAGCAGTACTTC.

The chain carries TRBV6-5 and TRBJ2-7; 10 bases line up with TRBD2. The CDR3 is made up of 15 amino acids. The germline V gene encodes CDR1 MNHEY and CDR2 SVGAGI. The V segment lost 0 bases and the J segment 6 bases; nucleotides outside the gene matches: 5. This CDR3 is CASSYSSSGSGEQYF. DNA for the CDR3: TGTGCCAGCAGTTACTCCTCTAGCGGGAGTGGCGAGCAGTACTTC.

This clonotype has ten or more counts. The chain recombines TRBV29-1 with TRBJ2-5, with D uncertain. In germline, CDR1 is SQVTM, CDR2 ANQGSEA. The CDR3 totals 12 residues. V was clipped by 6 bases and J by 6 bases, with 14 bases between them. CDR3 sequence reads: CSVGLERKTQYF. The CDR3 DNA reads as TGCAGCGTAGGGCTCGAGCGAAAGACCCAGTACTTC.

The chain links TRBV20-1 to TRBJ2-7, with 7 nucleotides matching TRBD2. The CDR3 extends over 17 amino acids. From germline, CDR1 is DFQATT and CDR2 SNEGSKA (reference sequence). V shed 0 bases and J 3 bases; nucleotides not matched to a gene: 14. CDR3 sequence reads: CSARDPLRETIGYEQYF. The CDR3 DNA follows: TGCAGTGCTAGAGATCCCTTGCGGGAGACAATCGGCTACGAGCAGTACTTC.